The source of this TCR beta chain is a study of blood T cell repertoires in COVID-19. Study at large: Donors in the United States, Italy and Spain gave samples during acute or convalescent COVID-19.

Participant-reported clinical history was the basis for cohort assignment. Per the original data handling: Amplification of reference gene primers was used by the study to estimate nucleated cell counts. The assay was immunoSEQ multiplex PCR, and TCRdb's table has in-frame clones only and misses some. The V and J calls and clone size come from that table; D and trimming were worked out from the DNA. The sample yields more than 200,000 clones, about nine tenths seen once. Sequenced sample: PBMCs or T cells enriched from blood (not recorded which). The TCR was taken from a young man in a cohort exposed to, infected with or recovered from COVID-19 (not recorded which).

CDR3 sequence: CASSPGTGGYEQYF. The CDR3 DNA sequence: TGCGCCAGCAGCCCCGGGACAGGTGGCTACGAGCAGTACTTC. V is TRBV4-3 and J is TRBJ2-7; 8 bases are shared with TRBD1. The V and J ends lost 4 bases and 3 bases, in that order; junction bases with no gene match: 5. Germline loops: CDR1 LGHNA, CDR2 YSLEER. The length of the CDR3 is 14 residues.